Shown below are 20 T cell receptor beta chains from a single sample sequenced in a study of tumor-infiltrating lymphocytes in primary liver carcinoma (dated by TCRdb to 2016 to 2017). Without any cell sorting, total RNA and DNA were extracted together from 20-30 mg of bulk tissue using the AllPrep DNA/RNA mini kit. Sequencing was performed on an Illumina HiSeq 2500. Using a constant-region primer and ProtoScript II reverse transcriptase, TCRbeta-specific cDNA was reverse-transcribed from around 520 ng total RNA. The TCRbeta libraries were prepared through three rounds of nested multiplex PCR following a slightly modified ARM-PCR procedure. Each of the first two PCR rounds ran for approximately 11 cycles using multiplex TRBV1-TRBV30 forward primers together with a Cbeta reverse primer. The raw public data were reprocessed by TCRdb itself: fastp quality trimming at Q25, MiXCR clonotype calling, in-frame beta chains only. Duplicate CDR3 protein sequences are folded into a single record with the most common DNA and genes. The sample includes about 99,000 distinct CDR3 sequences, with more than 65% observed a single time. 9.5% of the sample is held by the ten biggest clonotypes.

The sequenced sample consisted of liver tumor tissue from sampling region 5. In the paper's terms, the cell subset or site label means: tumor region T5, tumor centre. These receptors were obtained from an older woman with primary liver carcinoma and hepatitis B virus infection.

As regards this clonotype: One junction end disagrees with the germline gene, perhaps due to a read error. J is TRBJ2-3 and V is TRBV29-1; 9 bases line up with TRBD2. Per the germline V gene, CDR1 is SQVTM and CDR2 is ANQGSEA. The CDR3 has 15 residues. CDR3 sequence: CSVIIAGVGTDMQYF. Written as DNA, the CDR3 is TGCAGCGTTATTATAGCGGGAGTGGGCACAGATATGCAGTATTTT.

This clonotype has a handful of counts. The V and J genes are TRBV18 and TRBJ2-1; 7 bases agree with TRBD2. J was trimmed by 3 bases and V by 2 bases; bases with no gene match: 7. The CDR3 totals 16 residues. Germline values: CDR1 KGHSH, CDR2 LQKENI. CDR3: CASSPEAGVVYNEQFF. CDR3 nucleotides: TGTGCCAGCTCACCAGAGGCGGGAGTAGTCTACAATGAGCAGTTCTTC. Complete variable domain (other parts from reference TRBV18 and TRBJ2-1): NAGVMQNPRHLVRRRGQEARLRCSPMKGHSHVYWYRQLPEEGLKFMVYLQKENIIDESGMPKERFSAEFPKEGPSILRIQQVVRGDSAAYFCASSPEAGVVYNEQFFGPGTRLTVL.

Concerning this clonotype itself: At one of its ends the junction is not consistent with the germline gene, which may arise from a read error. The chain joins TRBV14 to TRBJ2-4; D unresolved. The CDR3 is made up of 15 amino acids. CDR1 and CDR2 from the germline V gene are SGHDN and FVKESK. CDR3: CANSQDLGPGNIQYF. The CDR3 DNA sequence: TGTGCCAACAGCCAAGATTTGGGCCCGGGCAACATTCAGTACTTC.

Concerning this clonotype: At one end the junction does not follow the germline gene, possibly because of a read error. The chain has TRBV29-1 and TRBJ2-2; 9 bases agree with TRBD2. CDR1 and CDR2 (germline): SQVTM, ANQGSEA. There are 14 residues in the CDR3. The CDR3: CGAEGTSRTGKLFF. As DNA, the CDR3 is TGCGGCGCTGAAGGGACTAGCCGGACCGGGAAGCTGTTTTTT.

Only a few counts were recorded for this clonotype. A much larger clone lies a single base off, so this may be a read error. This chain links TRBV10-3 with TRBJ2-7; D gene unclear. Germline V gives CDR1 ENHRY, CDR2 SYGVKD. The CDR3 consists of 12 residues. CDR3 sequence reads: CTISESMGEQYF. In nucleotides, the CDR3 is TGTACCATCAGTGAGTCTATGGGCGAGCAGTACTTC.

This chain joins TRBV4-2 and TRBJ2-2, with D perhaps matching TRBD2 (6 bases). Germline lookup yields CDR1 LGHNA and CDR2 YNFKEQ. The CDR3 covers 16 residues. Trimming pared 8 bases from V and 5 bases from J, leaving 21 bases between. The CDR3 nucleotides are TGTGCCAGCGGGCAAGAGGGCGGGGCGAGGACCGGGGAGCTGTTTTTT. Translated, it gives CASGQEGGARTGELFF.

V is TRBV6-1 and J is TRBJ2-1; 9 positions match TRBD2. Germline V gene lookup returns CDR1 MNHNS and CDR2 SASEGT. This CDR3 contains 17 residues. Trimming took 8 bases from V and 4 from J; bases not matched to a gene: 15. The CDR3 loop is CASGIRLAGGPYNEQFF. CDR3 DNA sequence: TGTGCCAGCGGTATCCGACTGGCGGGAGGGCCGTACAATGAGCAGTTCTTC.

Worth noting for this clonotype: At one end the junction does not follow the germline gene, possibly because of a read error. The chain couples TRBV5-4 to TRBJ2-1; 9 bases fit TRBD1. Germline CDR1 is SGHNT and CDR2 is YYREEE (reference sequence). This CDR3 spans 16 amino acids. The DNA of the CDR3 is TGTGTCAGCAGCCCCGGAGGGACAGGGTCATCAAATGAGCAGTTTTTC. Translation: CVSSPGGTGSSNEQFF.

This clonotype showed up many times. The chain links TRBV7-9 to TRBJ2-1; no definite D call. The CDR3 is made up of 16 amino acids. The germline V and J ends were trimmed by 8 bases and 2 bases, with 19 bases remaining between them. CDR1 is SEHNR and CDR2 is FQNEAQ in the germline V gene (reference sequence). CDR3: CASSGLSLVPYNEQFF. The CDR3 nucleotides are TGTGCCAGCTCCGGGTTGAGTCTAGTCCCCTACAATGAGCAGTTCTTC.

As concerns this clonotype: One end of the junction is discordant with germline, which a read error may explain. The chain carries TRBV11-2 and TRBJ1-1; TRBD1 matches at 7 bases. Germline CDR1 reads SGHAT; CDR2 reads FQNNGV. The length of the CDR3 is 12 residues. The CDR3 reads CACSLGTAKAFF. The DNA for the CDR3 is TGTGCCTGCAGTCTCGGGACAGCTAAAGCTTTCTTT.

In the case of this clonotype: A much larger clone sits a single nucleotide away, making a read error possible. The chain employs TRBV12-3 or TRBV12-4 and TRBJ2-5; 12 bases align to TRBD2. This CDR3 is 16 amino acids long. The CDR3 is CVSSPSGRALQETQYF. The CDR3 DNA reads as TGTGTCAGCAGCCCTAGCGGGAGGGCCCTACAAGAGACCCAGTACTTC.

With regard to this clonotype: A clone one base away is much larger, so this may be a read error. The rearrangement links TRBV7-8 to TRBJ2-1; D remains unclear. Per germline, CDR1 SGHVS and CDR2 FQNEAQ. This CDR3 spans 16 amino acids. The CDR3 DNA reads TGTGTCAGCAGCAACATGGCCCCTATGGTAGCCAATGAGCAGTTCTTC. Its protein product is CVSSNMAPMVANEQFF.

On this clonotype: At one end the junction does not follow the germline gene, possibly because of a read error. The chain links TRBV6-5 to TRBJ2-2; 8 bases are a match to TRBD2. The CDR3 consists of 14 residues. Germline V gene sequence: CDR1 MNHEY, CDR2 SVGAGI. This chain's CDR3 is CVSRAGVRTGELFF. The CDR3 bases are TGTGTCAGCAGAGCGGGAGTTAGGACCGGGGAGCTGTTTTTT.

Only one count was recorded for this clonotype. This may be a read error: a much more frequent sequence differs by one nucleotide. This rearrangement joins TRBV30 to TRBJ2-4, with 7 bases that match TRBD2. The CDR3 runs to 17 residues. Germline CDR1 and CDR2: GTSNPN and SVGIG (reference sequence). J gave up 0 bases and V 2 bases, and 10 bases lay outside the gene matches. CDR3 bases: TGTGCCTGGAGTCCCATCGGGGGGAATATAGCCAAAAACATTCAGTACTTC. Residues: CAWSPIGGNIAKNIQYF. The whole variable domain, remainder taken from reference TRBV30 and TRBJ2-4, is SQTIHQWPATLVQPVGSPLSLECTVEGTSNPNLYWYRQAAGRGLQLLFYSVGIGQISSEVPQNLSASRPQDRQFILSSKKLLLSDSGFYLCAWSPIGGNIAKNIQYFGAGTRLSVL.

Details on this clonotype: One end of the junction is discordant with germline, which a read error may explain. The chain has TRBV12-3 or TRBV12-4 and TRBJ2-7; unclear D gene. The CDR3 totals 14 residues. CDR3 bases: TGTGCCGGCAGTCGGAACCGCCTCTCCTACGAGCAGTACTTC. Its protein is CAGSRNRLSYEQYF.

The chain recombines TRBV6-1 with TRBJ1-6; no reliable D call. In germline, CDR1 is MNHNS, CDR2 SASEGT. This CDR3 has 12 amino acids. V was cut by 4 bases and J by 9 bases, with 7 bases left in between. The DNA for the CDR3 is TGTGCCAGCAGTGCGAGATGTTCACCCCTCCACTTT. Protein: CASSARCSPLHF.

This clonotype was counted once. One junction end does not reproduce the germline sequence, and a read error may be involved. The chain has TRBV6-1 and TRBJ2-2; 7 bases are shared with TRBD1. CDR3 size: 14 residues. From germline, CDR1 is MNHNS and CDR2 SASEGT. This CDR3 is CASSAGGSTGELLF. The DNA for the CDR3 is TGTGCCAGCAGTGCAGGGGGTAGCACCGGTGAGCTGCTTTTT.

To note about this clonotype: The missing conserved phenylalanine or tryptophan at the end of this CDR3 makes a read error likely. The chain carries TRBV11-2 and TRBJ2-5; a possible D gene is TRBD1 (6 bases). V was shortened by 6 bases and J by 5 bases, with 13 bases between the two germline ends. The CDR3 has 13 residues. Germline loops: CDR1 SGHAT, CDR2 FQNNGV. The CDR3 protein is CASSSTGPETQYS. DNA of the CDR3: TGTGCCAGCAGTTCCACAGGGCCGGAGACCCAGTACTCC.

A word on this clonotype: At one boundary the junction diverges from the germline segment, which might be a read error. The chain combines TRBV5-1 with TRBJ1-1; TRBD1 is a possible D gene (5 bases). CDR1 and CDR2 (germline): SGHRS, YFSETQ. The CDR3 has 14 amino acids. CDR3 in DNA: TGCGCCAGCAGCAAGGGACCGGCGGACACTGAAGTTTTCTTT. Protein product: CASSKGPADTEVFF. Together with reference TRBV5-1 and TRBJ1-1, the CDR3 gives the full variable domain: KAGVTQTPRYLIKTRGQQVTLSCSPISGHRSVSWYQQTPGQGLQFLFEYFSETQRNKGNFPGRFSGRQFSNSRSEMNVSTLELGDSALYLCASSKGPADTEVFFGQGTRLTVV.

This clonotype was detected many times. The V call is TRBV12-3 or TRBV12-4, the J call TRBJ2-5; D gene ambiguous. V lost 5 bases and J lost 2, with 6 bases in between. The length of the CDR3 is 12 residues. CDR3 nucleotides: TGTGCCAGCAGTAGAAATCAAGAGACCCAGTACTTC. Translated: CASSRNQETQYF.